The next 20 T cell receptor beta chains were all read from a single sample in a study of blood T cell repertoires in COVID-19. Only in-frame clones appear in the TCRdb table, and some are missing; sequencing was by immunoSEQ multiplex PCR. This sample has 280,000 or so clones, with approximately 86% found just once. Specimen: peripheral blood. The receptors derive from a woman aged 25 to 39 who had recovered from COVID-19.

The CDR3 DNA reads as TGTGCCAGCAGCAACCCTCGACAGGGGGGACCGACCGGGGAGCTGTTTTTT. Translated: CASSNPRQGGPTGELFF. The chain employs TRBV7-9 and TRBJ2-2; 9 positions agree with TRBD1. Germline V CDR1 and CDR2: SEHNR, FQNEAQ (reference sequence). This CDR3 contains 17 residues. The trim removed 5 bases at V and 5 bases at J, leaving 12 bases unmatched.

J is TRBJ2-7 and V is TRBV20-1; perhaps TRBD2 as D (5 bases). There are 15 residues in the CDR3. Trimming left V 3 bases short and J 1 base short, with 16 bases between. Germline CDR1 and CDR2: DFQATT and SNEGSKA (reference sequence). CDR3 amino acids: CSASKRAGLSYEQYF. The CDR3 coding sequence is TGCAGTGCTAGTAAGAGGGCAGGCCTTTCCTACGAGCAGTACTTC.

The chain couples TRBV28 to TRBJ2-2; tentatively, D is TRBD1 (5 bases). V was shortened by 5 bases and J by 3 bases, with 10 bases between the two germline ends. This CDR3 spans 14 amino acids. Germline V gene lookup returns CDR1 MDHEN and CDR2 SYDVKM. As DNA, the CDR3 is TGTGCCAGCAGTGCAGGGTGGGACACCGGGGAGCTGTTTTTT. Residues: CASSAGWDTGELFF.

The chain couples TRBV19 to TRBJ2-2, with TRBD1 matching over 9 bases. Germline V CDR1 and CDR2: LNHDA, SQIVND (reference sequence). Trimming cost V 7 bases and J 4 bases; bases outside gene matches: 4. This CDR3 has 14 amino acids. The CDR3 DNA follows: TGTGCCAGTATGGACAGGGGCGGCACCGGGGAGCTGTTTTTT. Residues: CASMDRGGTGELFF.

CDR3 region: CASSQRWFTEAFF. In DNA form, the CDR3 reads TGTGCCAGCAGCCAGCGATGGTTCACTGAAGCTTTCTTT. The chain employs TRBV3-1 (or the pseudogene TRBV3-2) and TRBJ1-1; D gene unclear. Germline CDR1 is LGHDT and CDR2 is YNNKEL (reference sequence). With 3 bases removed from V and 4 bases from J, the gap between germline ends came to 9 bases. CDR3 length: 13 residues.

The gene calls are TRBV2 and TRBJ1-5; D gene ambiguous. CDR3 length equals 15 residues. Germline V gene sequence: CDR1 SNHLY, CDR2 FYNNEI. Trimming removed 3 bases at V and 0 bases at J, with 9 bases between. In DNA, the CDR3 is TGTGCCAGCAGTGATGAGACTCTTAGCAATCAGCCCCAGCATTTT. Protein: CASSDETLSNQPQHF.

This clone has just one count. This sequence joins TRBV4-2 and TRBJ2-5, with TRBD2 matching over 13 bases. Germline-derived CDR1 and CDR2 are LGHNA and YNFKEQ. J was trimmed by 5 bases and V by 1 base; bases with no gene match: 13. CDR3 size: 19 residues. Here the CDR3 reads CASSQVSWTSGGGPETQYF. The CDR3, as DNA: TGTGCCAGCAGCCAAGTGTCCTGGACTAGCGGGGGAGGACCCGAGACCCAGTACTTC.

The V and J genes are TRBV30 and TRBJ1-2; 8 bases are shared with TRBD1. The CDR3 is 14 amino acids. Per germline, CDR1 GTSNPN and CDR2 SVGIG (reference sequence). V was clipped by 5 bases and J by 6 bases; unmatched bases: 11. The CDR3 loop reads CAWGSDREGNGYTF. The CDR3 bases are TGTGCCTGGGGATCGGACAGGGAAGGAAATGGCTACACCTTC. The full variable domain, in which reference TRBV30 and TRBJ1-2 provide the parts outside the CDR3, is SQTIHQWPATLVQPVGSPLSLECTVEGTSNPNLYWYRQAAGRGLQLLFYSVGIGQISSEVPQNLSASRPQDRQFILSSKKLLLSDSGFYLCAWGSDREGNGYTFGSGTRLTVV.

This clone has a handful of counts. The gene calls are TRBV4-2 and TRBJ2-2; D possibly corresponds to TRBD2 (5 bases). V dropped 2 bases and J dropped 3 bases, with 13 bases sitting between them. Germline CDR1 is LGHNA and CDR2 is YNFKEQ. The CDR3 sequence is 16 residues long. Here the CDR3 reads CASSQHARVDTGELFF. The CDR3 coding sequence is TGTGCCAGCAGCCAACACGCGCGGGTGGACACCGGGGAGCTGTTTTTT.

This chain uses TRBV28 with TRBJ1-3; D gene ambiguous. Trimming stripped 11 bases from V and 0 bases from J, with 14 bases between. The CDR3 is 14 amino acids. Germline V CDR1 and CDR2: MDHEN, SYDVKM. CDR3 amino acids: CASSPGTSGNTIYF. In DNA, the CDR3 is TGTGCCTCCAGCCCAGGTACCTCTGGAAACACCATATATTTT.

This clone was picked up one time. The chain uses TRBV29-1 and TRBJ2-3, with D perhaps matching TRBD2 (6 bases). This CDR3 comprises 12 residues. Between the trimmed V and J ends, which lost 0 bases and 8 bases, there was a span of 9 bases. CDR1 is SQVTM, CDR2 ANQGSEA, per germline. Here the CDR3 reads CSVEDRGSTQYF. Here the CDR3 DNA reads TGCAGCGTTGAAGATCGGGGGAGTACGCAGTATTTT.

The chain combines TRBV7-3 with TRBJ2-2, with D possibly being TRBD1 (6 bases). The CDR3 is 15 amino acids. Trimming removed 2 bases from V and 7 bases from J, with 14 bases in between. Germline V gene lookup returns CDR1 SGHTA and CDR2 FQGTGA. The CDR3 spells CASSLFGQTGGELFF. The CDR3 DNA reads TGTGCCAGCAGCTTATTCGGACAGACCGGCGGGGAGCTGTTTTTT.

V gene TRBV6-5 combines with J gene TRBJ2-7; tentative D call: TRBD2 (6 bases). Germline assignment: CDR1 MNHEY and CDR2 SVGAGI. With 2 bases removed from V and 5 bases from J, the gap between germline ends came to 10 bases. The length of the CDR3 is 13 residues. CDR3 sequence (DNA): TGTGCCAGCAGTTACCGGGGGATCCACGAGCAGTACTTC. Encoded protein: CASSYRGIHEQYF.

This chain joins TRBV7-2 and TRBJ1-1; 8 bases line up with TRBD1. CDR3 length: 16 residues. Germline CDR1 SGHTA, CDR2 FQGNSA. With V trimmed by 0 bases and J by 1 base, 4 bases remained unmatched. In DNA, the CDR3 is TGTGCCAGCAGCTTAGCCTTGGGACAGGAGAACACTGAAGCTTTCTTT. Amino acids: CASSLALGQENTEAFF.

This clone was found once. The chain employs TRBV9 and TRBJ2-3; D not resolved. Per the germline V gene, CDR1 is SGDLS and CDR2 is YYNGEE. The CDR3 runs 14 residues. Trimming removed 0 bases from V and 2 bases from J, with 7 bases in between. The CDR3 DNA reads TGTGCCAGCAGCGTAGCTGCGGTCACAGATACGCAGTATTTT. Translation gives CASSVAAVTDTQYF.

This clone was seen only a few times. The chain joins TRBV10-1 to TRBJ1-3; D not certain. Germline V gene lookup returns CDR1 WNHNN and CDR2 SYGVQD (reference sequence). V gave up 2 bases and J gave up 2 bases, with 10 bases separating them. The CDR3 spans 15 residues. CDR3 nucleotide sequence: TGCGCCAGCAGTGAGACCCCAGCGACTGGAAACACCATATATTTT. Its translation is CASSETPATGNTIYF.

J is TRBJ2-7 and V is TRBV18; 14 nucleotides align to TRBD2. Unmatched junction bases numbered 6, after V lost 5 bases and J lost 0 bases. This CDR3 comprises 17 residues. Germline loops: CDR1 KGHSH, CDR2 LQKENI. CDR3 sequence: CASSTGTSGRPSYEQYF. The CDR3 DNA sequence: TGTGCCAGCTCAACTGGGACTAGCGGGAGACCCTCCTACGAGCAGTACTTC.

CDR3 DNA: TGCGCCAGCAGCCAAGATCCGACAGGGAATAGCAATCAGCCCCAGCATTTT. Protein: CASSQDPTGNSNQPQHF. V usage is TRBV4-1 and J usage is TRBJ1-5; 7 positions match TRBD1. The CDR3 extends over 17 amino acids. Germline V CDR1 and CDR2: MGHRA, YSYEKL. Losses at the gene ends were 0 bases for V and 0 bases for J; bases not matched to a gene: 5.

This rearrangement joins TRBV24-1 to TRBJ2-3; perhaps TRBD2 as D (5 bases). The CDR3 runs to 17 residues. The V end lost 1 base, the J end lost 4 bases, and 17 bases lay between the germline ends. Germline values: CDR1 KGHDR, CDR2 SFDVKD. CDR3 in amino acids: CATSDFPRRRRPDTQYF. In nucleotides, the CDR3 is TGTGCCACCAGTGATTTCCCCAGGAGACGGAGGCCAGATACGCAGTATTTT.

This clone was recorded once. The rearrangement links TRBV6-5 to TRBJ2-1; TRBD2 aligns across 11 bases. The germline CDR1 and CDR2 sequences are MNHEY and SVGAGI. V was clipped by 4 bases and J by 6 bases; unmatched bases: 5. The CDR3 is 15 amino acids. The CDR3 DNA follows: TGTGCCAGCAGTTCCATAGCGGGGGGGGTCAATGAGCAGTTCTTC. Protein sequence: CASSSIAGGVNEQFF.